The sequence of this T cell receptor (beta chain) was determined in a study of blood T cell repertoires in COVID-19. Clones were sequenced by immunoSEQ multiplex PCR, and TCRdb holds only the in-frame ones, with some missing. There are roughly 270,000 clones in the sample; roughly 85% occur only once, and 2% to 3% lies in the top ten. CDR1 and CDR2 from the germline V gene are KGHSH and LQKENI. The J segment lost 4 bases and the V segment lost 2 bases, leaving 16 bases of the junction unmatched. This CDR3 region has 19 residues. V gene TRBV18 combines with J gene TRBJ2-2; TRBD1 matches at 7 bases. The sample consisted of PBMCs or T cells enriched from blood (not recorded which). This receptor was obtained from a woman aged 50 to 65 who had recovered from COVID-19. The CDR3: CASSPGWPKGGPTTGELFF. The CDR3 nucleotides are TGTGCCAGCTCACCAGGATGGCCGAAAGGGGGCCCGACCACCGGGGAGCTGTTTTTT. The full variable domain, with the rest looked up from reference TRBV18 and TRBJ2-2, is NAGVMQNPRHLVRRRGQEARLRCSPMKGHSHVYWYRQLPEEGLKFMVYLQKENIIDESGMPKERFSAEFPKEGPSILRIQQVVRGDSAAYFCASSPGWPKGGPTTGELFFGEGSRLTVL.